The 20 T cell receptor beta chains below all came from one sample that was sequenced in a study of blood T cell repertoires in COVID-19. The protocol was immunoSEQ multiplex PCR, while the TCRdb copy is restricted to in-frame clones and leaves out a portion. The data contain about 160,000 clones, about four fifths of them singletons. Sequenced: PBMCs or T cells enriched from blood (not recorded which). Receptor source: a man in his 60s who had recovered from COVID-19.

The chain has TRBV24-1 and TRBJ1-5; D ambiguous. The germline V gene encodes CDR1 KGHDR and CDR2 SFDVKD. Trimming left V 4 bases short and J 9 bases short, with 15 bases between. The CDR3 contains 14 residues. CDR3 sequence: CATSDRSLSGPQHF. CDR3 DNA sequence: TGTGCCACCAGTGACCGATCTCTGAGTGGGCCCCAGCATTTT.

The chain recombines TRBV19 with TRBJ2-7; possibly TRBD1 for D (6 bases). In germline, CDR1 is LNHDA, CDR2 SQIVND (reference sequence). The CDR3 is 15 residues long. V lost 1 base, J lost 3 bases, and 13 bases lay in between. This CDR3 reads CASSIAPGQNYEQYF. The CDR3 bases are TGTGCCAGTAGTATAGCACCCGGACAGAACTACGAGCAGTACTTC.

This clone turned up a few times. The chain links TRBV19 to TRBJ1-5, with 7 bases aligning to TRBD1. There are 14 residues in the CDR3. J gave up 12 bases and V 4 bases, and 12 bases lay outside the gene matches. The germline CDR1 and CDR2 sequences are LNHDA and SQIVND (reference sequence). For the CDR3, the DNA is TGTGCCAGTAGTAAGAGGGGACAGCAATTGGACCAGCATTTT. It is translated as CASSKRGQQLDQHF.

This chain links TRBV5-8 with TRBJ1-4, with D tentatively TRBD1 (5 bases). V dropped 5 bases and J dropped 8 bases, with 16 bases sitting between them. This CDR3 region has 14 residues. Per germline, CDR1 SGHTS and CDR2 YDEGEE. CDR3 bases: TGTGCCAGCAGGCCCGGGACTTATCGAGAAAAACTGTTTTTT. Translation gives CASRPGTYREKLFF.

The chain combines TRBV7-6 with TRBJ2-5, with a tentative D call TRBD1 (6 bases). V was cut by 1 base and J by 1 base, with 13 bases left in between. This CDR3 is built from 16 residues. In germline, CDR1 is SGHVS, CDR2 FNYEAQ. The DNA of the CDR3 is TGTGCCAGCAGCTTAGGGGGACACCAAAGCCAAGAGACCCAGTACTTC. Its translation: CASSLGGHQSQETQYF.

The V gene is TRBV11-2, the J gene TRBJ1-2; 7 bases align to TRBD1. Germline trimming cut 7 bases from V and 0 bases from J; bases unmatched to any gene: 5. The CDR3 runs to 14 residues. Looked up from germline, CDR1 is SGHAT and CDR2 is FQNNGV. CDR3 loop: CASNRQGPNYGYTF. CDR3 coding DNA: TGTGCCAGCAACCGACAGGGCCCTAACTATGGCTACACCTTC.

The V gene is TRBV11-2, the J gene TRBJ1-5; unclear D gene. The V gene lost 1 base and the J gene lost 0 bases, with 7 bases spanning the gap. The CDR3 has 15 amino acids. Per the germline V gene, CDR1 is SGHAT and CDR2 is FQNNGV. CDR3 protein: CASSLVRDSNQPQHF. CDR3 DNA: TGTGCCAGCAGCTTAGTCCGGGATAGCAATCAGCCCCAGCATTTT.

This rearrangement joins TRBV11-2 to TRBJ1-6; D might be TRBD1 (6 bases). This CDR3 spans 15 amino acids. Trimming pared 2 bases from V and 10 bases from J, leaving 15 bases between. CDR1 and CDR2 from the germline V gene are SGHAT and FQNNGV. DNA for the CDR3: TGTGCCAGCAGCTTAAGGGGCAGGGGTGGCTCACCCCTCCACTTT. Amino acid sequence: CASSLRGRGGSPLHF.

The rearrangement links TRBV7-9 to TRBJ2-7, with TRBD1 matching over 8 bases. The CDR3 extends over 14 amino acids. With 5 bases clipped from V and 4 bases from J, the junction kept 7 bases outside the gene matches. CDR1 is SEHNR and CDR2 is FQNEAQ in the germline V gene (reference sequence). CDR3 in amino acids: CASSPWTGPYEQYF. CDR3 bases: TGTGCCAGCAGCCCATGGACAGGGCCTTACGAGCAGTACTTC.

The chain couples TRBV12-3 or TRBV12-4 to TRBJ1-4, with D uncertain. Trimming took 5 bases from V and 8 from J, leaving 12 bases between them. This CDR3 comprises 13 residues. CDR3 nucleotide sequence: TGTGCCAGCAGTCCCCTTGGAGGGGAAAAACTGTTTTTT. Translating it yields CASSPLGGEKLFF.

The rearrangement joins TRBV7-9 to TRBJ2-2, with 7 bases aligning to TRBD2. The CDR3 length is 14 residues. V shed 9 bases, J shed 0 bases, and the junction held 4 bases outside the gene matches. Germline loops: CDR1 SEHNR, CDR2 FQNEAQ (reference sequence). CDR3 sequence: CARVGTTNTGELFF. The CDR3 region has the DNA TGTGCCAGGGTGGGGACTACGAACACCGGGGAGCTGTTTTTT.

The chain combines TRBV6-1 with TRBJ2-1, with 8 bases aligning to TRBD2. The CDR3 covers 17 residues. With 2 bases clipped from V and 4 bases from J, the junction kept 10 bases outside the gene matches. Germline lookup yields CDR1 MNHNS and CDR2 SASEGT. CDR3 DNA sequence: TGTGCCAGCAGTGAACCTAAGGGCGGGGGGTCGTACAATGAGCAGTTCTTC. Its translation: CASSEPKGGGSYNEQFF.

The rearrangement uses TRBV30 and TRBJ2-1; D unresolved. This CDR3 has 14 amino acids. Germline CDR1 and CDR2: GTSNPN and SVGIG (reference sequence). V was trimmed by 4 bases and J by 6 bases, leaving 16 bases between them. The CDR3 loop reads CAWTESVITNEQFF. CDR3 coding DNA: TGTGCCTGGACGGAGAGCGTTATTACCAATGAGCAGTTCTTC.

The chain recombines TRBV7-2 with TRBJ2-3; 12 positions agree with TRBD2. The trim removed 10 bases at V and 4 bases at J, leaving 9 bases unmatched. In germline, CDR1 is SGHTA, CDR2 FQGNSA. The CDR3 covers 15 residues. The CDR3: CATSSRLAGADTQYF. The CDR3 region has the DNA TGTGCCACCTCATCGCGACTAGCGGGGGCAGATACGCAGTATTTT.

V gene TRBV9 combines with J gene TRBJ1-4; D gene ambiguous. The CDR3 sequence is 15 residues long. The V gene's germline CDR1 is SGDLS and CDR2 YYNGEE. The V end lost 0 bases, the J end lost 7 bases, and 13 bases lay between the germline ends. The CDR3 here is CASSVAHTDGEKLFF. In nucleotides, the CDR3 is TGTGCCAGCAGCGTAGCTCATACAGATGGTGAAAAACTGTTTTTT.

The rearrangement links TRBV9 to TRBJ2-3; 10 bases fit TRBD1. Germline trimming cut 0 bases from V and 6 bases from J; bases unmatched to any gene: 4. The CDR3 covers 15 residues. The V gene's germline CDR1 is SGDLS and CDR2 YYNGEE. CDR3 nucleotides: TGTGCCAGCAGCGTAGGGGACAGGGGCGCGGATACGCAGTATTTT. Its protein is CASSVGDRGADTQYF.

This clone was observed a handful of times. CDR3: CASSIKPQGVSGNQPQHF. The CDR3 DNA reads as TGTGCCAGTAGTATAAAACCACAGGGGGTGAGTGGCAATCAGCCCCAGCATTTT. The J gene is TRBJ1-5, the V gene TRBV19; TRBD1 matches 8 bases. V lost 2 bases to trimming and J lost 2 bases; unmatched junction nucleotides: 11. The CDR3 loop spans 18 amino acids. CDR1 and CDR2 from the germline V gene are LNHDA and SQIVND (reference sequence).

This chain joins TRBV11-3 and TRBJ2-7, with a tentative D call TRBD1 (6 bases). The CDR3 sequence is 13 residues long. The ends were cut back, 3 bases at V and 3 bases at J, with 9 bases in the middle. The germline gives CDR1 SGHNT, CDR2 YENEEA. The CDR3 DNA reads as TGTGCCAGCAGCTTGGGGACAATCTACGAGCAGTACTTC. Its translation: CASSLGTIYEQYF.

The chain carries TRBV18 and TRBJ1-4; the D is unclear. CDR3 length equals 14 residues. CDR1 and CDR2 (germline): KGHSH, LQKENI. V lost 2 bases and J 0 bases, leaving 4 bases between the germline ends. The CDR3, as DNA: TGTGCCAGCTCACCAGACTCAACTAATGAAAAACTGTTTTTT. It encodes CASSPDSTNEKLFF.

CDR3 sequence reads: CASSRSGGTNTGELFF. As DNA, the CDR3 is TGTGCCAGCAGCCGGAGCGGGGGAACGAACACCGGGGAGCTGTTTTTT. The chain has TRBV7-8 and TRBJ2-2, with 8 bases fitting TRBD2. From germline, CDR1 is SGHVS and CDR2 FQNEAQ. Germline trimming cut 5 bases from V and 0 bases from J; bases unmatched to any gene: 5. This CDR3 has 16 residues.